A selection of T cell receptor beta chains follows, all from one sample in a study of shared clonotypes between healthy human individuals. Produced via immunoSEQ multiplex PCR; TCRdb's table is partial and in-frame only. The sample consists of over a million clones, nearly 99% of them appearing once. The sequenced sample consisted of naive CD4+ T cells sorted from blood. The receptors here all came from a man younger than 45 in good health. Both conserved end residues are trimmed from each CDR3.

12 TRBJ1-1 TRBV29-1 SVAYRAVNTEAF
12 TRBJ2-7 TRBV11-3 ASSFKTGVNEQY
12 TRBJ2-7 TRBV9 ASSVNSGGYEQY
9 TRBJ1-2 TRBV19 AREKTGGYT
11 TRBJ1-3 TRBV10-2 ASSGQSGNTIY
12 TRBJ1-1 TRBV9 ASSVIAGRPEAF
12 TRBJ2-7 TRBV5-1 ASSLEGSSYEQY
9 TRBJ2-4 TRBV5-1 ASSLKDIQY
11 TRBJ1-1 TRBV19 ASKNPPGNQAF
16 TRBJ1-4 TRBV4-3 ASSQAPLIGTGDEKLF
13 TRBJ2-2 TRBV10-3 AISDPDRLTGELF
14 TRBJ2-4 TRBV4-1 ASSQLGNPAKNIQY
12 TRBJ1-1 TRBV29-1 SVLLGGRGTEAF
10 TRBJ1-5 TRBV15 ATSSQNQPQH
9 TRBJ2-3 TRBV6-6 ASSPLDTQY
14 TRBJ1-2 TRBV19 ASSIDQGQSGDGYT
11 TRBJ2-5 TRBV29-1 SALRGRGETQY
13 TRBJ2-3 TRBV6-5 ASSRNTGVPDTQY
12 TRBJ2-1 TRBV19 ASSYGSLDNEQF
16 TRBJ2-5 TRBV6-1 ASSEEVRGQAGQETQY
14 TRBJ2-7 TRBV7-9 ASSTPGGQGISEQY
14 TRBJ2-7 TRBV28 ASKVTSGHPTFEQY
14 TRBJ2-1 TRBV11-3 ASSLALGSSYNEQF
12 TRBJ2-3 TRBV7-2 ASSLSSRTDTQY
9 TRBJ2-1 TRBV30 GSKVYNEQF
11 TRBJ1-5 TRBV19 ASSSQDNQPQH
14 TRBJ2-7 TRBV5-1 ASSLNLGIGSYEQY
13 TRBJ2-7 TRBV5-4 ASRYDRVESYEQY
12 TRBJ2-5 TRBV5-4 ASSSDKNGQTQY
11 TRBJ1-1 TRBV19 ASSIRLSTEAF
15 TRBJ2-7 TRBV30 AWSVSGLLAGVPEQY
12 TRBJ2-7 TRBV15 ATSRARTEYEQY
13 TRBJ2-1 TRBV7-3 ASSSSGKGPNEQF
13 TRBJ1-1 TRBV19 ASSIERGWDTEAF
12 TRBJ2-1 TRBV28 ASSLERVYNEQF
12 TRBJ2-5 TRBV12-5 ASGPGQGQETQY
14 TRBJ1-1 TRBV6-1 ASSEPRDRVNTEAF
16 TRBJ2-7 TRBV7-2 ASSFPSQTRSGPYEQY
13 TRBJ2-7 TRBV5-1 ASSSAGTGEDEQY
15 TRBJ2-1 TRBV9 ASSGSSGRGVHNEQF
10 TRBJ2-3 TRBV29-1 SDSGRTDTQY
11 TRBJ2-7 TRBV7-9 ASSFGQGNEQY
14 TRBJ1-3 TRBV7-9 ASSLLVTGSGNTIY
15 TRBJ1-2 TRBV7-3 ASSPLPPGQGQYGYT
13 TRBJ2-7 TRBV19 ASSELAGGPGEQY